These 7 T cell receptor beta chains originate from one sample sequenced in a study of vaccination and CD4 T cells after COVID-19. With the Oncomine TCR Beta short-read assay, DNA from cultured CD4+ T cells was sequenced. TCRdb itself ran the PCR reads through MiXCR, one entry per CDR3 protein. The table lists about 7,000 distinct CDR3 sequences, approximately 55% of them singletons. No cognate antigen is known for these TCRs. Treatment here: roughly ten-day PBMC culture with coronavirus spike peptide pools or control peptides (ViraFEST assay). The sample consisted of CD4+ T cells from blood, cultured in vitro. These receptors were collected from a human donor who had recovered from COVID-19.

The chain recombines TRBV27 with TRBJ2-4, with unresolved D. Trimming left V 0 bases short and J 0 bases short, with 9 bases between. The CDR3 has 16 amino acids. CDR1 and CDR2 (germline): MNHEY, SMNVEV (reference sequence). CDR3 in DNA: TGTGCCAGCAGTTTATCGAACAGTTTAGCCAAAAACATTCAGTACTTC. This encodes CASSLSNSLAKNIQYF.

This clonotype was seen a few times. CDR3 sequence reads: CSARDIGAEGNSPLHF. CDR3 in DNA: TGCAGTGCTAGAGATATTGGGGCGGAGGGGAATTCACCCCTCCACTTT. V is TRBV20-1 and J is TRBJ1-6, with D possibly being TRBD1 (5 bases). The length of the CDR3 is 16 residues. CDR1 and CDR2 from the germline V gene are DFQATT and SNEGSKA (reference sequence). The ends were cut back, 0 bases at V and 7 bases at J, with 16 bases in the middle.

The chain couples TRBV18 to TRBJ1-1; D may be TRBD1 (5 bases). The CDR3 covers 15 residues. V was pared by 4 bases and J by 0 bases, with 12 bases between. Germline loops: CDR1 KGHSH, CDR2 LQKENI. CDR3 residues: CASSQPGTMNTEAFF. The CDR3 region has the DNA TGTGCCAGCTCACAACCAGGGACGATGAACACTGAAGCTTTCTTT.

V usage is TRBV20-1 and J usage is TRBJ2-5; D is unresolved. Between the trimmed V and J ends, which lost 3 bases and 0 bases, there was a span of 2 bases. Germline loops: CDR1 DFQATT, CDR2 SNEGSKA (reference sequence). The CDR3 has 11 amino acids. The CDR3 sequence is CSASHQETQYF. CDR3 coding DNA: TGCAGTGCTAGTCACCAAGAGACCCAGTACTTC.

The CDR3 bases are TGTGCCAGGCAGTACCCCGCAGAGACCCAGTACTTC. This translates into CARQYPAETQYF. The rearrangement joins TRBV2 to TRBJ2-5, with D hard to call. V was pared by 9 bases and J by 4 bases, with 12 bases between. CDR3 length: 12 residues. In germline, CDR1 is SNHLY, CDR2 FYNNEI. The full variable domain, in which reference TRBV2 and TRBJ2-5 provide the parts outside the CDR3, is EPEVTQTPSHQVTQMGQEVILRCVPISNHLYFYWYRQILGQKVEFLVSFYNNEISEKSEIFDDQFSVERPDGSNFTLKIRSTKLEDSAMYFCARQYPAETQYFGPGTRLLVL.

V and J are TRBV4-2 and TRBJ2-7; 16 bases fit TRBD2. Looked up from germline, CDR1 is LGHNA and CDR2 is YNFKEQ. V lost 0 bases and J lost 0; bases outside the gene matches: 8. The CDR3 has 20 amino acids. The CDR3 loop reads CASSQDDGTSGRALSYEQYF. CDR3 nucleotides: TGTGCCAGCAGCCAAGATGATGGGACTAGCGGGAGGGCCCTCTCCTACGAGCAGTACTTC.

This clonotype was seen only once. The chain couples TRBV7-2 to TRBJ2-7, with 12 positions matching TRBD2. Germline trimming cut 3 bases from V and 2 bases from J; bases unmatched to any gene: 2. In germline, CDR1 is SGHTA, CDR2 FQGNSA. The CDR3 length is 15 residues. Here the CDR3 reads CASSFSSGGAYEQYF. In nucleotides, the CDR3 is TGTGCCAGCAGCTTCTCTAGCGGGGGGGCCTACGAGCAGTACTTC.